This T cell receptor beta chain was identified in a study of post-analysis software for immune sequencing data. The CDR3 covers 13 residues. The germline V gene encodes CDR1 DFQATT and CDR2 SNEGSKA (reference sequence). Regarding the study as a whole: Compared with controls, patients showed significantly lower normalized Chao1 diversity. There were five or six TRBV segments more frequent in patients than controls, and TRBV5-6, TRBV5-1 and TRBV20-1 were among them.

Regarding this clonotype: Its target is not known.

Unique molecular identifiers featured in each of the TCR beta cDNA libraries. MiXCR, run by TCRdb on the PCR reads, gives a single entry per CDR3 protein. Here the sample spans hundreds of thousands of distinct CDR3 sequences, about 57% being singletons. This clonotype originated in a girl aged 10 to 17 with multiple sclerosis. The chain links TRBV20-1 to TRBJ2-4; D uncertain. The J call is doubtful: the DNA matches TRBJ2-7 better. Specimen: blood. The CDR3 coding sequence is TGCAGTGCTAGAGATACTTCCCACTACGAGCAGTACTTC. Amino acids: CSARDTSHYEQYF.